One and the same sample provided the 18 T cell receptor beta chains below, sequenced in a study of T cells in Graves' hyperthyroidism and ophthalmopathy. Amplification of TCR beta CDR3 regions was performed using RNA transcripts as template. The TCR CDR3 first-round RT-PCR relied on the HTBI primer set. In TCRdb, the multiplex PCR reads were re-called with MiXCR into one record per CDR3 protein. The sample lists fewer than 550,000 distinct CDR3 sequences; 15% to 19% were seen once. The sample comprised blood. These receptors were taken from a woman under 30 with Graves' hyperthyroidism.

This clonotype was picked up many times. V and J are TRBV11-2 and TRBJ2-1; D ambiguous. The CDR3 contains 12 residues. Deletions cut 1 base from V and 9 bases from J, with 7 bases between. From germline, CDR1 is SGHAT and CDR2 FQNNGV. In nucleotides, the CDR3 is TGTGCCAGCAGCTTAGTTCAGGCTGAGCAGTTCTTC. Amino acids: CASSLVQAEQFF.

This clonotype was seen more than once but under ten times. The V and J genes are TRBV10-2 and TRBJ1-2, with 8 bases that match TRBD1. Trimming cost V 1 base and J 5 bases; bases outside gene matches: 9. CDR1 and CDR2 from the germline V gene are WSHSY and SAAADI. This CDR3 region has 16 residues. CDR3 DNA: TGCGCCAGCAGTGAGTTCGCAGCAGGGGGCGATTATGGCTACACCTTC. Protein: CASSEFAAGGDYGYTF.

There are many counts of this clonotype. The V call is TRBV5-1, the J call TRBJ2-1; 12 bases are shared with TRBD2. CDR1 SGHRS and CDR2 YFSETQ come from the germline V gene. This CDR3 spans 15 amino acids. The V gene end was trimmed by 5 bases and the J gene end by 8 bases; junction bases not matched to a gene: 8. The CDR3 region is CASRNLAGGPDEQFF. The CDR3 nucleotides read TGCGCCAGCAGAAATCTAGCGGGGGGGCCGGATGAGCAGTTCTTC.

This clonotype was seen at least ten times. The chain is built from TRBV7-9 and TRBJ2-7; TRBD1 aligns across 8 bases. The CDR3 is 14 amino acids. Germline lookup yields CDR1 SEHNR and CDR2 FQNEAQ (reference sequence). V dropped 5 bases and J dropped 3; count of bases not matched to a gene: 6. The CDR3, as DNA: TGTGCCAGCAGCCCGGGGACAGGAATCTACGAGCAGTACTTC. The encoded protein is CASSPGTGIYEQYF.

This clonotype was recorded at least ten times. The genes are TRBV28 and TRBJ2-3; D perhaps matches TRBD1 (6 bases). Germline-derived CDR1 and CDR2 are MDHEN and SYDVKM. The CDR3 has 15 residues. Trimming removed 6 bases from V and 2 bases from J, with 15 bases in between. The CDR3 is CASSPGVANTDTQYF. CDR3 DNA sequence: TGTGCCAGCAGCCCAGGGGTTGCGAACACAGATACGCAGTATTTT.

CDR3 nucleotides: TGCGCCAGCAGCCACACAGCGGGGGAAAATTCACCCCTCCACTTT. Residues: CASSHTAGENSPLHF. J is TRBJ1-6 and V is TRBV4-1; weak D call: TRBD1 (5 bases). In germline, CDR1 is MGHRA, CDR2 YSYEKL. V was shortened by 3 bases and J by 7 bases, with 13 bases between the two germline ends. The CDR3 totals 15 residues.

This clonotype has a single count. This could be a read error, since a much larger clone is one nucleotide away. The chain employs TRBV7-9 and TRBJ1-5; D is possibly TRBD1 (6 bases). The V end lost 2 bases, the J end lost 3 bases, and 23 bases lay between the germline ends. CDR3 length: 19 amino acids. Germline lookup yields CDR1 SEHNR and CDR2 FQNEAQ (reference sequence). CDR3 in amino acids: CASSLPSGGPQEYNQPQHF. The DNA for the CDR3 is TGTGCCAGCAGCTTACCCTCCGGGGGGCCTCAGGAGTACAATCAGCCCCAGCATTTT. The full variable domain, completed using reference TRBV7-9 and TRBJ1-5, is DTGVSQNPRHKITKRGQNVTFRCDPISEHNRLYWYRQTLGQGPEFLTYFQNEAQLEKSRLLSDRFSAERPKGSFSTLEIQRTEQGDSAMYLCASSLPSGGPQEYNQPQHFGDGTRLSIL.

This clonotype was detected only a few times. The chain links TRBV4-1 to TRBJ2-5; 8 nucleotides line up with TRBD1. Germline V gene sequence: CDR1 MGHRA, CDR2 YSYEKL. The CDR3 has 14 amino acids. Unmatched junction bases numbered 6, after V lost 4 bases and J lost 5 bases. The CDR3, as DNA: TGCGCCAGCAGCCTTGAGACAGGGGCCGAGACCCAGTACTTC. Translating gives CASSLETGAETQYF.

The V and J genes are TRBV20-1 and TRBJ1-5; D is unclear. V dropped 2 bases and J dropped 5 bases, with 19 bases sitting between them. Germline CDR1 is DFQATT and CDR2 is SNEGSKA (reference sequence). The CDR3 length is 16 residues. CDR3 bases: TGCAGTGCTAGAAATGATGGGAGAGGGCCCGATCAGCCCCAGCATTTT. Its translation is CSARNDGRGPDQPQHF.

This clonotype occurred many times. J is TRBJ1-1 and V is TRBV20-1, with a weak D call TRBD1 (6 bases). CDR3 length: 13 amino acids. V lost 4 bases and J 2 bases, leaving 11 bases between the germline ends. Per the germline V gene, CDR1 is DFQATT and CDR2 is SNEGSKA (reference sequence). In DNA, the CDR3 is TGCAGTGCTACACAGGGTACAAACACTGAAGCTTTCTTT. Protein sequence: CSATQGTNTEAFF.

In this sample, this clonotype turned up once. This chain links TRBV11-2 with TRBJ2-7; D tentatively fits TRBD1 or TRBD2 (5 bases each). The CDR3 is 12 residues long. Germline CDR1 and CDR2: SGHAT and FQNNGV. Trimming took 5 bases from V and 5 from J, leaving 10 bases between them. The CDR3 coding sequence is TGTGCCAGCAGCGTCGAGGGGAACGAGCAGTACTTC. This codes for CASSVEGNEQYF.

This chain uses TRBV29-1 with TRBJ1-5; D not resolved. V dropped 4 bases and J dropped 3 bases, with 4 bases sitting between them. The CDR3 sequence is 11 residues long. Germline-derived CDR1 and CDR2 are SQVTM and ANQGSEA. The CDR3 protein is CSVGNNQPQHF. CDR3 DNA: TGCAGCGTTGGGAACAATCAGCCCCAGCATTTT.

This clonotype has a count of ten or more. The CDR3 nucleotides are TGTGCCAGCAGTCCGCGGGGGTACCAATCCTACGAGCAGTACTTC. Its translation is CASSPRGYQSYEQYF. The genes are TRBV27 and TRBJ2-7; 7 positions agree with TRBD2. The CDR3 length is 15 residues. The V gene's germline CDR1 is MNHEY and CDR2 SMNVEV (reference sequence). V dropped 5 bases and J dropped 1; count of bases not matched to a gene: 8.

This clonotype has a handful of counts. The CDR3 nucleotides are TGTGCCACCAGCGCCAGTGAGGGGGGGCAGGGAAATTCACCCCTCCACTTT. Its protein is CATSASEGGQGNSPLHF. The chain has TRBV15 and TRBJ1-6; maybe TRBD1 (6 bases). V was shortened by 5 bases and J by 7 bases, with 21 bases between the two germline ends. The CDR3 has 17 amino acids. Germline CDR1 and CDR2: LNHNV and YYDKDF (reference sequence).

There are many counts of this clonotype. V gene TRBV29-1 combines with J gene TRBJ2-3, with D unresolved. This CDR3 has 13 residues. Germline V gives CDR1 SQVTM, CDR2 ANQGSEA. Trimming shortened V by 4 bases and J by 0 bases, and 8 bases separated the two germline ends. This CDR3 reads CSVVYSSTDTQYF. For the CDR3, the DNA is TGCAGCGTTGTCTACTCTAGCACAGATACGCAGTATTTT.

This clonotype was counted ten times or more. The chain combines TRBV6-1 with TRBJ2-1; the match to TRBD1 covers 7 bases. This CDR3 spans 14 amino acids. The trim removed 5 bases at V and 5 bases at J, leaving 6 bases unmatched. CDR1 is MNHNS and CDR2 is SASEGT in the germline V gene. The CDR3 DNA reads as TGTGCCAGCAGTCCCCGCAGGGGGAACAATGAGCAGTTCTTC. Amino acids: CASSPRRGNNEQFF.

At least ten counts were recorded for this clonotype. The CDR3 loop is CSVESWRGGVTGELFF. The CDR3 coding sequence is TGCAGCGTTGAGTCCTGGCGGGGGGGGGTTACCGGGGAGCTGTTTTTT. This sequence joins TRBV29-1 and TRBJ2-2; 9 bases align to TRBD2. CDR3 length equals 16 residues. V was clipped by 3 bases and J by 5 bases; unmatched bases: 10. The germline V gene encodes CDR1 SQVTM and CDR2 ANQGSEA.

This clonotype came up a few times. The chain is built from TRBV7-2 and TRBJ1-2; D might be TRBD1 (5 bases). This CDR3 has 14 residues. From germline, CDR1 is SGHTA and CDR2 FQGNSA. Trimming took off 8 bases at V and 2 bases at J, with 15 bases between the two ends. This CDR3 is CASLLNRLNYGYTF. The DNA of the CDR3 is TGTGCCAGCTTACTCAACAGGTTAAACTATGGCTACACCTTC.